The 25 T cell receptor beta chains given below trace back to one sample, sequenced in a study of human T cells and chemical hapten exposure. Time point given: patch test 1, 2 weeks after DPC sensitization. As to treatment: therapeutic diphenylcyclopropenone sensitization with weekly scalp DPC. MiXCR, run by TCRdb on the RACE reads, gives a single entry per CDR3 protein. The sample has fewer than 200,000 distinct CDR3 sequences, around 22% seen once. Sequenced material: whole blood, taken in connection with sensitization to the hapten diphenylcyclopropenone (DPC). These receptors were taken from a woman aged 50 to 60 with alopecia areata. Some clones in this sample may be carry-over from other donors' samples.

This rearrangement joins TRBV20-1 to TRBJ2-3, with 7 bases aligning to TRBD1. Germline V gives CDR1 DFQATT, CDR2 SNEGSKA (reference sequence). This CDR3 region has 14 residues. With V trimmed by 7 bases and J by 1 base, 8 bases remained unmatched. The CDR3 loop reads CSVTGAFGTDTQYF. The CDR3 region has the DNA TGCAGTGTCACAGGGGCCTTTGGCACAGATACGCAGTATTTT.

The gene calls are TRBV5-1 and TRBJ2-5, with D possibly being TRBD1 or TRBD2 (5 bases each). Germline lookup yields CDR1 SGHRS and CDR2 YFSETQ. V lost 1 base and J 3 bases, leaving 13 bases between the germline ends. The CDR3 contains 15 residues. The CDR3 nucleotides are TGCGCCAGCAGCTTGAGGGGTTCGCGGGAAGAGACCCAGTACTTC. This sequence encodes CASSLRGSREETQYF.

This clonotype was seen only a few times. This chain connects TRBV20-1 to TRBJ2-5; D is uncertain. The CDR3 has 14 amino acids. The germline V gene encodes CDR1 DFQATT and CDR2 SNEGSKA (reference sequence). V lost 5 bases and J lost 1, with 14 bases in between. CDR3 sequence reads: CSAATTLAQETQYF. The CDR3 DNA reads TGCAGTGCTGCAACGACCCTGGCCCAAGAGACCCAGTACTTC.

The rearrangement uses TRBV10-2 and TRBJ2-7, with 7 bases fitting TRBD2. CDR1 and CDR2 from the germline V gene are WSHSY and SAAADI. The J segment lost 0 bases and the V segment lost 3 bases, leaving 5 bases of the junction unmatched. The CDR3 consists of 15 residues. The CDR3 region is CASSDWRGSSYEQYF. CDR3 nucleotide sequence: TGCGCCAGCAGTGATTGGCGGGGGAGCTCCTACGAGCAGTACTTC.

This clonotype occurred a few times. The genes are TRBV10-3 and TRBJ2-7; D is possibly TRBD1 or TRBD2 (5 bases each). The V end was cut by 3 bases, the J end by 0 bases, with 15 bases between. The germline V gene encodes CDR1 ENHRY and CDR2 SYGVKD. The CDR3 consists of 16 residues. The CDR3 loop is CAISDVRGRSSYEQYF. The CDR3, as DNA: TGTGCCATCAGTGATGTGAGGGGACGGAGCTCCTACGAGCAGTACTTC.

This clonotype was recorded a few times. The rearrangement links TRBV15 to TRBJ1-2; the D gene is possibly TRBD1 (5 bases). The CDR3 has 14 amino acids. Trimming cost V 3 bases and J 4 bases, with 12 bases left between them. The germline V gene encodes CDR1 LNHNV and CDR2 YYDKDF (reference sequence). The CDR3 loop is CATSSREFVYGYTF. The CDR3, as DNA: TGTGCCACCAGCAGCAGGGAATTTGTCTATGGCTACACCTTC.

The sample holds a few counts of this clonotype. The J gene is TRBJ2-3, the V gene TRBV6-4, with D possibly matching TRBD1 (5 bases). The CDR3 loop spans 14 amino acids. Trimming left V 4 bases short and J 5 bases short, with 13 bases between. Germline loops: CDR1 MRHNA, CDR2 SNTAGT. The CDR3 sequence is CASSATEREDTQYF. The DNA of the CDR3 is TGTGCCAGCAGTGCGACAGAAAGGGAAGATACGCAGTATTTT.

The chain joins TRBV7-8 to TRBJ2-7; 8 bases line up with TRBD2. The trim removed 5 bases at V and 1 base at J, leaving 10 bases unmatched. In germline, CDR1 is SGHVS, CDR2 FQNEAQ. The CDR3 contains 16 residues. The CDR3: CASSHRIAGISYEQYF. The CDR3 DNA is TGTGCCAGCAGCCATCGAATAGCGGGAATATCCTACGAGCAGTACTTC.

The chain employs TRBV11-2 and TRBJ1-2, with TRBD1 matching 7 bases. Losses at the gene ends were 5 bases for V and 7 bases for J; bases not matched to a gene: 13. CDR3 length: 15 amino acids. Looked up from germline, CDR1 is SGHAT and CDR2 is FQNNGV. This CDR3 reads CASSTTTGSSAGYTF. In DNA form, the CDR3 reads TGTGCCAGCAGCACCACGACAGGGTCCTCTGCTGGCTACACCTTC.

The sample holds a few counts of this clonotype. The V and J genes are TRBV7-8 and TRBJ2-3; D possibly uses TRBD1 or TRBD2 (5 bases each). The germline gives CDR1 SGHVS, CDR2 FQNEAQ. V lost 5 bases and J 2 bases, leaving 14 bases between the germline ends. The CDR3 is made up of 15 amino acids. The CDR3, as DNA: TGTGCCAGCAGCCGGGACGGAAAAATCACAGATACGCAGTATTTT. Translation: CASSRDGKITDTQYF.

This chain uses TRBV15 with TRBJ2-6, with TRBD2 matching over 10 bases. The CDR3 totals 19 residues. The ends lost 0 bases at V and 1 base at J; junction bases unmatched: 6. From germline, CDR1 is LNHNV and CDR2 YYDKDF (reference sequence). CDR3 coding DNA: TGTGCCACCAGCAGAGATCTAGCGGGAGCCCCGTCTGGGGCCAACGTCCTGACTTTC. Its translation: CATSRDLAGAPSGANVLTF. Full variable domain (outside the CDR3, taken from reference TRBV15 and TRBJ2-6): DAMVIQNPRYQVTQFGKPVTLSCSQTLNHNVMYWYQQKSSQAPKLLFHYYDKDFNNEADTPDNFQSRRPNTSFCFLDIRSPGLGDTAMYLCATSRDLAGAPSGANVLTFGAGSRLTVL.

The chain is built from TRBV10-3 and TRBJ1-1, with D possibly being TRBD1 (5 bases). Per germline, CDR1 ENHRY and CDR2 SYGVKD. This CDR3 is 14 amino acids long. V shed 4 bases and J shed 2 bases, with 11 bases lying between them. The CDR3 spells CAISGGDLNTEAFF. CDR3 DNA sequence: TGTGCCATCAGTGGAGGGGACCTAAACACTGAAGCTTTCTTT.

The chain uses TRBV7-9 and TRBJ2-7; 8 positions agree with TRBD2. The germline CDR1 and CDR2 sequences are SEHNR and FQNEAQ (reference sequence). This CDR3 has 14 amino acids. Trimming removed 6 bases from V and 7 bases from J; junction bases left unmatched: 11. The CDR3 coding sequence is TGTGCCAGCAGTCGTCATACTAGCGGAAGAGAGCAGTACTTC. Translating it yields CASSRHTSGREQYF.

This chain links TRBV5-1 with TRBJ1-1; D remains ambiguous. The length of the CDR3 is 14 residues. The germline V and J ends were trimmed by 2 bases and 4 bases, with 12 bases remaining between them. In germline, CDR1 is SGHRS, CDR2 YFSETQ. The CDR3 region is CASSLTPSPTEAFF. The CDR3, as DNA: TGCGCCAGCAGCTTAACTCCATCTCCCACTGAAGCTTTCTTT.

This sequence joins TRBV7-9 and TRBJ2-6; perhaps TRBD2 as D (5 bases). The germline CDR1 and CDR2 sequences are SEHNR and FQNEAQ (reference sequence). V was pared by 4 bases and J by 1 base, with 8 bases between. The CDR3 length is 15 residues. CDR3 loop: CASSSTGSGANVLTF. The CDR3 coding sequence is TGTGCCAGCAGCTCGACGGGGTCTGGGGCCAACGTCCTGACTTTC.

The genes are TRBV2 and TRBJ1-4; 8 nucleotides agree with TRBD1. The trim removed 6 bases at V and 5 bases at J, leaving 2 bases unmatched. This CDR3 spans 13 amino acids. The germline CDR1 and CDR2 sequences are SNHLY and FYNNEI. The CDR3 bases are TGTGCCAGCAGCAGGGGGCCGAATGAAAAACTGTTTTTT. This encodes CASSRGPNEKLFF.

This clonotype has just a few counts. The rearrangement uses TRBV12-3 or TRBV12-4 and TRBJ2-1, with D perhaps TRBD2 (6 bases). Trimming took 5 bases from V and 4 from J, leaving 18 bases between them. The CDR3 is made up of 16 amino acids. The CDR3 protein is CASSNRDGGKYNEQFF. The DNA of the CDR3 is TGTGCCAGCAGTAATCGGGACGGGGGAAAGTACAATGAGCAGTTCTTC.

This clonotype was observed a handful of times. The chain links TRBV6-6 to TRBJ1-4, with D uncertain. This CDR3 comprises 15 residues. Trimming cost V 5 bases and J 0 bases, with 10 bases left between them. Per germline, CDR1 MNHNY and CDR2 SVGAGI (reference sequence). The CDR3 loop reads CASSLDSSTNEKLFF. The CDR3 DNA follows: TGTGCCAGCAGTCTTGACTCCTCAACTAATGAAAAACTGTTTTTT.

In its sample, this clonotype was seen a few times. The rearrangement joins TRBV27 to TRBJ2-7, with D tentatively TRBD2 (7 bases). Germline V gene lookup returns CDR1 MNHEY and CDR2 SMNVEV (reference sequence). This CDR3 contains 15 residues. Trimming pared 0 bases from V and 6 bases from J, leaving 15 bases between. The CDR3 protein is CASSLSLGGRGEQYF. The CDR3 DNA sequence: TGTGCCAGCAGTTTATCTTTGGGGGGGCGCGGCGAGCAGTACTTC.

This clonotype was observed a few times. The chain is built from TRBV7-2 and TRBJ2-3; possibly TRBD1 for D (5 bases). The V gene's germline CDR1 is SGHTA and CDR2 FQGNSA. CDR3 length equals 16 residues. Between the trimmed V and J ends, which lost 2 bases and 7 bases, there was a span of 19 bases. The CDR3 region has the DNA TGTGCCAGCAGCTTACGGGCGTGGGCAGGGCGGAATACGCAGTATTTT. Residues: CASSLRAWAGRNTQYF.

V gene TRBV12-3 or TRBV12-4 combines with J gene TRBJ1-1, with no clear D. Trimming left V 2 bases short and J 1 base short, with 8 bases between. CDR3 length: 14 amino acids. The CDR3 sequence: CASSLFLGNTEAFF. CDR3 bases: TGTGCCAGCAGTTTATTTCTGGGGAACACTGAAGCTTTCTTT.

This clonotype turned up a few times. V is TRBV29-1 and J is TRBJ2-5; D perhaps matches TRBD2 (5 bases). The V and J ends lost 6 bases and 7 bases respectively, with 9 bases between them. The CDR3 length is 10 residues. The germline CDR1 and CDR2 sequences are SQVTM and ANQGSEA. The DNA for the CDR3 is TGCAGCGTAAGCGAGGGGACCCAGTACTTC. It yields the protein CSVSEGTQYF.

The V call is TRBV20-1, the J call TRBJ2-5, with 7 bases aligning to TRBD2. The CDR3 has 15 amino acids. Germline V gene lookup returns CDR1 DFQATT and CDR2 SNEGSKA (reference sequence). With 6 bases clipped from V and 7 bases from J, the junction kept 17 bases outside the gene matches. DNA for the CDR3: TGCAGTGCCCCTGGAATGGCGGGAGTGGTTTGGACCCAGTACTTC. The encoded protein is CSAPGMAGVVWTQYF.

The chain links TRBV18 to TRBJ2-5; 8 bases agree with TRBD2. Germline V CDR1 and CDR2: KGHSH, LQKENI. V was pared by 5 bases and J by 2 bases, with 10 bases of the junction left unmatched. This CDR3 has 16 residues. The chain's CDR3 is CASSLRRGLDQETQYF. The DNA for the CDR3 is TGTGCCAGCTCATTAAGACGGGGACTAGATCAAGAGACCCAGTACTTC.

The chain carries TRBV7-9 and TRBJ1-1; D gene unclear. CDR3 length equals 14 residues. V was shortened by 5 bases and J by 4 bases, with 14 bases between the two germline ends. Germline CDR1 is SEHNR and CDR2 is FQNEAQ (reference sequence). The CDR3 reads CASSHRNNLTEAFF. CDR3 nucleotide sequence: TGTGCCAGCAGCCATAGGAACAATCTCACTGAAGCTTTCTTT. The full variable domain, completed using reference TRBV7-9 and TRBJ1-1, is DTGVSQNPRHKITKRGQNVTFRCDPISEHNRLYWYRQTLGQGPEFLTYFQNEAQLEKSRLLSDRFSAERPKGSFSTLEIQRTEQGDSAMYLCASSHRNNLTEAFFGQGTRLTVV.